The rows below give T cell receptor beta chains drawn from one sample of a study of T-cell memory formation after mild COVID-19. MiXCR was run by TCRdb on the 5' RACE reads, yielding one entry per CDR3 protein. Among 130,000 to 150,000 distinct CDR3 sequences listed, around 5.8% were seen once. Specimen: PBMCs or a T cell subset sorted from them (not recorded which). All receptors derive from an adult woman who had mild COVID-19 (a few samples of this study predate the infection). Cell type and time point are not known. Both conserved end residues are part of each CDR3. A D gene is named only where the DNA matches it firmly. Not all rows give a size; the values are once, few, many and, for expanded clones, a class.

d_call: TRBD1
cdr3_length: 17
v_call: TRBV4-1
clone_size: many
j_call: TRBJ2-3
cdr3_nt: TGCGCCAGCAGCCGGTCCGGGACAGGGGGAAGCACAGATACGCAGTATTTT
cdr3_aa: CASSRSGTGGSTDTQYF

d_call: .
cdr3_length: 11
v_call: TRBV20-1
clone_size: many
j_call: TRBJ2-4
cdr3_nt: TGCAGTGCTAGGGAAGCACACATTCAGTACTTC
cdr3_aa: CSAREAHIQYF

d_call: TRBD1
cdr3_length: 13
v_call: TRBV12-3/TRBV12-4
clone_size: few
j_call: TRBJ1-1
cdr3_nt: TGTGCCACCACGGACAGGGTCGACACTGAAGCTTTCTTT
cdr3_aa: CATTDRVDTEAFF

d_call: TRBD1
cdr3_length: 15
v_call: TRBV12-5
clone_size: .
j_call: TRBJ1-5
cdr3_nt: TGTGCTAGTGGCCCGGGACAGACTAGCAATCAGCCCCAGCATTTT
cdr3_aa: CASGPGQTSNQPQHF

d_call: .
cdr3_length: 14
v_call: TRBV12-3/TRBV12-4
clone_size: .
j_call: TRBJ2-7
cdr3_nt: TGTGCCAGCAGTTGGGGGACACCTCGGGACGAGCAGTACTTC
cdr3_aa: CASSWGTPRDEQYF

d_call: .
cdr3_length: 13
v_call: TRBV29-1
clone_size: many
j_call: TRBJ2-3
cdr3_nt: TGCAGCGTCAGGATACTCAAAGGCGATACGCAGTATTTT
cdr3_aa: CSVRILKGDTQYF

d_call: .
cdr3_length: 15
v_call: TRBV12-3/TRBV12-4
clone_size: many
j_call: TRBJ2-2
cdr3_nt: TGTGCCAGCAGTTTACGGTTGGGGAACACCGGGGAGCTGTTTTTT
cdr3_aa: CASSLRLGNTGELFF

d_call: .
cdr3_length: 12
v_call: TRBV5-1
clone_size: .
j_call: TRBJ2-5
cdr3_nt: TGCGCCAGCAGCTTGGGCGGGCCGACCCAGTACTTC
cdr3_aa: CASSLGGPTQYF

d_call: TRBD1
cdr3_length: 15
v_call: TRBV12-3/TRBV12-4
clone_size: few
j_call: TRBJ1-1
cdr3_nt: TGTGCCAGCAGTCGTACAGGGGGGAGTAGCACTGAAGCTTTCTTT
cdr3_aa: CASSRTGGSSTEAFF

d_call: .
cdr3_length: 14
v_call: TRBV5-1
clone_size: many
j_call: TRBJ2-3
cdr3_nt: TGCGCCAGCAGCGGCGGCAATTCGGCAGATACGCAGTATTTT
cdr3_aa: CASSGGNSADTQYF

d_call: .
cdr3_length: 15
v_call: TRBV11-2
clone_size: few
j_call: TRBJ1-4
cdr3_nt: TGTGCCAGCAGCTTAAGTAACAGCCGGGGGGAAAAACTGTTTTTT
cdr3_aa: CASSLSNSRGEKLFF

d_call: TRBD2
cdr3_length: 16
v_call: TRBV20-1
clone_size: many
j_call: TRBJ2-5
cdr3_nt: TGCAGTGCTAGAGGTCTAGCGGGGACGACTAGGGAGACCCAGTACTTC
cdr3_aa: CSARGLAGTTRETQYF

d_call: TRBD2
cdr3_length: 14
v_call: TRBV5-1
clone_size: many
j_call: TRBJ2-3
cdr3_nt: TGCGCCAGCAGCCTAGCGGATTACACAGATACGCAGTATTTT
cdr3_aa: CASSLADYTDTQYF

d_call: .
cdr3_length: 17
v_call: TRBV3-1
clone_size: few
j_call: TRBJ1-1
cdr3_nt: TGTGCCAGCAGCCAAGTAGCCGACCCTCTGGGGAGGACTGAAGCTTTCTTT
cdr3_aa: CASSQVADPLGRTEAFF

d_call: .
cdr3_length: 16
v_call: TRBV5-1
clone_size: few
j_call: TRBJ2-1
cdr3_nt: TGCGCCAGCAGCCCCCTCCCGGGGGCCTCGTACAATGAGCAGTTCTTC
cdr3_aa: CASSPLPGASYNEQFF

d_call: .
cdr3_length: 12
v_call: TRBV7-2
clone_size: many
j_call: TRBJ1-1
cdr3_nt: TGTGCCAGCAGCTTAGTGAACACTGAAGCTTTCTTT
cdr3_aa: CASSLVNTEAFF

d_call: .
cdr3_length: 15
v_call: TRBV12-3/TRBV12-4
clone_size: few
j_call: TRBJ2-7
cdr3_nt: TGTGCCAGCAGTTGGAAGAGCGCAGGTTCCTACGAGCAGTACTTC
cdr3_aa: CASSWKSAGSYEQYF

d_call: TRBD1
cdr3_length: 16
v_call: TRBV7-2
clone_size: medium-sized
j_call: TRBJ2-3
cdr3_nt: TGTGCCAGCAGCTCCGGGACAGGGATTAGCACAGATACGCAGTATTTT
cdr3_aa: CASSSGTGISTDTQYF

d_call: TRBD2
cdr3_length: 18
v_call: TRBV6-5
clone_size: many
j_call: TRBJ2-7
cdr3_nt: TGTGCCAGCAGTTACTCGAGGGCTAGCGGGGGCCTCTCCTACGAGCAGTACTTC
cdr3_aa: CASSYSRASGGLSYEQYF

d_call: .
cdr3_length: 12
v_call: TRBV7-2
clone_size: few
j_call: TRBJ1-1
cdr3_nt: TGTGCCAGCAGCTTAGGAACGGCTGAAGCTTTCTTT
cdr3_aa: CASSLGTAEAFF

d_call: TRBD1
cdr3_length: 13
v_call: TRBV18
clone_size: .
j_call: TRBJ1-1
cdr3_nt: TGTGCCAGCTCACCGGGACAGTGGGCTGAAGCTTTCTTT
cdr3_aa: CASSPGQWAEAFF

d_call: .
cdr3_length: 14
v_call: TRBV5-1
clone_size: few
j_call: TRBJ1-1
cdr3_nt: TGCGCCAGCAGTAGTCGGGGAAGTGACACTGAAGCTTTCTTT
cdr3_aa: CASSSRGSDTEAFF

d_call: .
cdr3_length: 14
v_call: TRBV3-1
clone_size: few
j_call: TRBJ1-1
cdr3_nt: TGTGCCAGCAGCCGGGCCGTTAAGAACACTGAAGCTTTCTTT
cdr3_aa: CASSRAVKNTEAFF

d_call: TRBD1
cdr3_length: 14
v_call: TRBV12-3/TRBV12-4
clone_size: .
j_call: TRBJ1-5
cdr3_nt: TGTGCCAGCAGTACGACAGGGTCCGGACGGCCCCAGCATTTT
cdr3_aa: CASSTTGSGRPQHF

d_call: .
cdr3_length: 13
v_call: TRBV20-1
clone_size: few
j_call: TRBJ1-2
cdr3_nt: TGCAGTGCTAGAGATAGCGGGAACTATGGCTACACCTTC
cdr3_aa: CSARDSGNYGYTF

d_call: .
cdr3_length: 13
v_call: TRBV5-1
clone_size: many
j_call: TRBJ2-5
cdr3_nt: TGCGCCAGCAGCTTTCGCCCCGGGAGTCCCCAGTACTTC
cdr3_aa: CASSFRPGSPQYF

d_call: TRBD2
cdr3_length: 20
v_call: TRBV4-3
clone_size: few
j_call: TRBJ2-3
cdr3_nt: TGCGCCAGCAGCCAAGTGACCGGGACTAGCGGGAGGGCCCAGACAGATACGCAGTATTTT
cdr3_aa: CASSQVTGTSGRAQTDTQYF

d_call: .
cdr3_length: 15
v_call: TRBV24-1
clone_size: many
j_call: TRBJ2-1
cdr3_nt: TGTGCCACCAGTGATCTTCTTACAGGGAGATATGAGCAGTTCTTC
cdr3_aa: CATSDLLTGRYEQFF

d_call: .
cdr3_length: 15
v_call: TRBV18
clone_size: few
j_call: TRBJ1-2
cdr3_nt: TGTGCCAGCTCACCAGACGGCTCCGGGAACTATGGCTACACCTTC
cdr3_aa: CASSPDGSGNYGYTF

d_call: TRBD2
cdr3_length: 16
v_call: TRBV24-1
clone_size: .
j_call: TRBJ2-1
cdr3_nt: TGTGCCACCAGTGGTTCAACCGGGACTACCGACAATGGGCAGTTCTTC
cdr3_aa: CATSGSTGTTDNGQFF

d_call: .
cdr3_length: 13
v_call: TRBV24-1
clone_size: few
j_call: TRBJ2-2
cdr3_nt: TGTGCCACCAGTGAAAACTGGTCCCGGGAGCTGTTTTTT
cdr3_aa: CATSENWSRELFF

d_call: TRBD1
cdr3_length: 15
v_call: TRBV12-3/TRBV12-4
clone_size: .
j_call: TRBJ2-7
cdr3_nt: TGTGCCAGCAGAAGCCAGGGGGCCGGGAACTACGAGCAGTACTTC
cdr3_aa: CASRSQGAGNYEQYF

d_call: .
cdr3_length: 14
v_call: TRBV3-1
clone_size: few
j_call: TRBJ1-3
cdr3_nt: TGTGCCAGCAGCCAAGGGGACGCGGCGAACACCATATATTTT
cdr3_aa: CASSQGDAANTIYF

d_call: .
cdr3_length: 13
v_call: TRBV24-1
clone_size: many
j_call: TRBJ2-4
cdr3_nt: TGTGCCACCAGTGAGGCAGGGCGGGACATTCAGTACTTC
cdr3_aa: CATSEAGRDIQYF

d_call: TRBD2
cdr3_length: 16
v_call: TRBV10-3
clone_size: .
j_call: TRBJ2-3
cdr3_nt: TGTGCCATCAGTGGGACGGGAGGGACTAGCACAGATACGCAGTATTTT
cdr3_aa: CAISGTGGTSTDTQYF

d_call: .
cdr3_length: 13
v_call: TRBV6-2/TRBV6-3
clone_size: many
j_call: TRBJ1-5
cdr3_nt: TGTGCCAGCCAATGGGGGGGCAATCAGCCCCAGCATTTT
cdr3_aa: CASQWGGNQPQHF

d_call: .
cdr3_length: 11
v_call: TRBV5-6
clone_size: .
j_call: TRBJ1-1
cdr3_nt: TGTGCCAGCAGCTTGGCAGGGGAGGCTTTCTTT
cdr3_aa: CASSLAGEAFF

d_call: TRBD2
cdr3_length: 17
v_call: TRBV5-1
clone_size: few
j_call: TRBJ2-2
cdr3_nt: TGCGCCAGCAGCTTGGTTTGGCTAGCGGAGAACACCGGGGAGCTGTTTTTT
cdr3_aa: CASSLVWLAENTGELFF

d_call: TRBD1
cdr3_length: 16
v_call: TRBV30
clone_size: .
j_call: TRBJ2-6
cdr3_nt: TGTGCCTGGAGCAGGGACAGGGGACCTGGGGCCAACGTCCTGACTTTC
cdr3_aa: CAWSRDRGPGANVLTF

d_call: .
cdr3_length: 13
v_call: TRBV7-2
clone_size: .
j_call: TRBJ1-2
cdr3_nt: TGTGCCAGCAGCTTAACCAGGGACTATGGCTACACCTTC
cdr3_aa: CASSLTRDYGYTF